These T cell receptor beta chains were read from a single sample in a study of CD8 T cells in ankylosing spondylitis. TCRdb independently ran MiXCR on the 5' RACE reads; one entry per CDR3 protein. The repertoire consists of 90,000 to 100,000 distinct CDR3 sequences, with roughly 8% occurring once and the leading ten covering approximately 9.9%. Sequencing was done on a sample of blood, either unsorted or a sorted T cell fraction (not recorded which). The receptors stem from a male donor with ankylosing spondylitis or in good health (not recorded which). The CDR3 runs from the conserved cysteine through the conserved F or W. A D gene is named only where the DNA matches it firmly. A clone size is listed for some rows: how often the clone was seen (once, few, many), or a class if it is expanded.

size: many; D: NA; J: TRBJ1-1; V: TRBV29-1; CDR3: CSVWGRRNTEAFF; DNA: TGCAGCGTTTGGGGACGGAGGAACACTGAAGCTTTCTTT
size: many; D: NA; J: TRBJ2-3; V: TRBV7-2; CDR3: CASSLGSAAWYF; DNA: TGTGCCAGCAGCTTAGGGTCAGCTGCTTGGTATTTT
size: NA; D: TRBD2; J: TRBJ2-3; V: TRBV29-1; CDR3: CSVGLSGTTDTQYF; DNA: TGCAGCGTGGGTCTTAGCGGGACCACAGATACGCAGTATTTT
size: few; D: TRBD2; J: TRBJ2-2; V: TRBV5-1; CDR3: CASSSWGLAVSYTGELFF; DNA: TGCGCCAGCAGCTCGTGGGGACTAGCGGTTTCTTACACCGGGGAGCTGTTTTTT
size: many; D: NA; J: TRBJ2-2; V: TRBV10-3; CDR3: CATEHGGGGTGELFF; DNA: TGTGCCACAGAACACGGGGGAGGAGGTACCGGGGAGCTGTTTTTT
size: many; D: NA; J: TRBJ1-2; V: TRBV5-6; CDR3: CASSFESSNYGYTF; DNA: TGTGCCAGCAGCTTCGAAAGTTCCAACTATGGCTACACCTTC
size: NA; D: NA; J: TRBJ2-7; V: TRBV4-1; CDR3: CASSQGIYKTYEQYF; DNA: TGCGCCAGCAGCCAAGGAATCTACAAGACCTACGAGCAGTACTTC
size: few; D: NA; J: TRBJ2-7; V: TRBV18; CDR3: CASSPPQGRLYEQYF; DNA: TGTGCCAGCTCACCTCCGCAGGGGCGACTCTACGAGCAGTACTTC
size: many; D: NA; J: TRBJ1-1; V: TRBV7-2; CDR3: CASSLWVNTEAFF; DNA: TGTGCCAGCAGCTTATGGGTGAACACTGAAGCTTTCTTT
size: few; D: TRBD2; J: TRBJ2-1; V: TRBV7-9; CDR3: CASSLGLAGDTEQFF; DNA: TGTGCCAGCAGCTTAGGGCTAGCGGGGGATACCGAGCAGTTCTTC
size: few; D: TRBD1; J: TRBJ1-4; V: TRBV7-9; CDR3: CASSGQGGEKLFF; DNA: TGTGCCAGCAGCGGACAGGGTGGGGAAAAACTGTTTTTT
size: many; D: TRBD2; J: TRBJ2-3; V: TRBV20-1; CDR3: CSATSGGGDTQYF; DNA: TGCAGTGCTACTAGCGGGGGGGGGGATACGCAGTATTTT
size: many; D: NA; J: TRBJ1-4; V: TRBV6-1; CDR3: CASTEGSDEKLFF; DNA: TGTGCCAGCACGGAGGGAAGTGACGAAAAACTGTTTTTT
size: many; D: NA; J: TRBJ2-3; V: TRBV7-2; CDR3: CASSLGIPSDTQYF; DNA: TGTGCCAGCAGCTTAGGGATCCCTTCGGATACGCAGTATTTT
size: many; D: NA; J: TRBJ2-2; V: TRBV20-1; CDR3: CSASVGANTGELFF; DNA: TGCAGTGCTAGCGTGGGGGCGAACACCGGGGAGCTGTTTTTT
size: many; D: NA; J: TRBJ1-5; V: TRBV12-3/TRBV12-4; CDR3: CASTQRGWRPQHF; DNA: TGTGCCAGCACCCAACGGGGATGGCGGCCCCAGCATTTT
size: many; D: TRBD1; J: TRBJ2-5; V: TRBV5-6; CDR3: CASSQQGWQETQYF; DNA: TGTGCCAGCAGTCAACAGGGGTGGCAAGAGACCCAGTACTTC
size: many; D: NA; J: TRBJ1-2; V: TRBV12-3/TRBV12-4; CDR3: CASSARTAGVF; DNA: TGTGCCAGCAGTGCCCGGACAGCAGGGGTCTTC